The present T cell receptor beta chain was sequenced within a study of CD8+ T cells in alopecia areata. Sample treatment: oral pan-JAK inhibitor, 5-10 mg twice daily. It was from alopecia areata patients that lesional scalp punch biopsies and peripheral blood were collected. cDNA reverse transcribed from extracted RNA served as the sequencing template. TCRdb keeps only in-frame clones here, not all; method: immunoSEQ multiplex PCR. The table shows under 110,000 clones, with roughly three fifths occurring only once. The source material was CD8+ T cells sorted from blood, sampled between weeks 55 and 65, from a patient treated with tofacitinib. The clonotype originates from a human donor with alopecia areata.

CDR3 DNA sequence: TGTGCCAGCAGACTAACATATGAAGCTTTCTTT. Translated: CASRLTYEAFF. The J gene is TRBJ1-1, the V gene TRBV6-5, with D uncertain. Germline CDR1 MNHEY, CDR2 SVGAGI. V gave up 6 bases and J gave up 7 bases, with 9 bases separating them. The CDR3 length is 11 residues.